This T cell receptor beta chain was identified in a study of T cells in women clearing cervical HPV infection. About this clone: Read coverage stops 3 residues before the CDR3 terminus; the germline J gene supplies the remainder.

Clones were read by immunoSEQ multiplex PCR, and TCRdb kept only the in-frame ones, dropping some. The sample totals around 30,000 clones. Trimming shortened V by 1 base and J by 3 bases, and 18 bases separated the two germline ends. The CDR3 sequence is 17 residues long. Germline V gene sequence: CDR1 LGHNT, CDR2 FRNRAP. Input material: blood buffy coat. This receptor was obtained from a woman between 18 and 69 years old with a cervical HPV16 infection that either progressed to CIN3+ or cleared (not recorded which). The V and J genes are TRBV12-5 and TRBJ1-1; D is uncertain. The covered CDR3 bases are TGTGCTAGTGGTTTGGCAAAACTGAGGTCGGCGGACACTGAA. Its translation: CASGLAKLRSADTE. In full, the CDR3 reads CASGLAKLRSADTEAFF.